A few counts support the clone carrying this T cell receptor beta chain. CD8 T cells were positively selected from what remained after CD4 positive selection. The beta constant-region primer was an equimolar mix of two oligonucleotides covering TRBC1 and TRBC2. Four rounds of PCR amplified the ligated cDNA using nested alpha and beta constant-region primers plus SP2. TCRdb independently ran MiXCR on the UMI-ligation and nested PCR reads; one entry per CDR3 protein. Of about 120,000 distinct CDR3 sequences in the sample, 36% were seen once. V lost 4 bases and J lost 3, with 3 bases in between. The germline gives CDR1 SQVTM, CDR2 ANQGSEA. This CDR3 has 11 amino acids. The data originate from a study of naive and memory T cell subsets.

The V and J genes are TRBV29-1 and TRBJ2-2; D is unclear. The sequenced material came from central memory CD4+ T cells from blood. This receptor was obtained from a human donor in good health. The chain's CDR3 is CSVGDTGELFF. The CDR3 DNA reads TGCAGCGTTGGAGACACCGGGGAGCTGTTTTTT.